This T cell receptor beta chain was recovered during a study of beta chain features in type 1 diabetes. Study-wide results and caveats: The similarity of naive, central memory and Treg TCRB repertoires appeared greater among patients than among healthy donors. Within each of all four CD4+ subsets, Type 1 diabetes patients had TCRB CDR3s that were moderately but significantly shorter.

Germline CDR1 reads ENHRY; CDR2 reads SYGVKD. The CDR3 consists of 17 residues. Deletions cut 4 bases from V and 0 bases from J, with 13 bases between. This clone was counted only a few times. The target antigen is unknown. Isolated RNA was reverse transcribed in full, so expressed TCRB transcripts were sequenced. Reads from naive, central memory and regulatory T cell samples averaged about 3.8 million. This table comes from immunoSEQ multiplex PCR, and its TCRdb copy is limited to in-frame clones, with some not included. The table has about 170,000 clones, 7.8% seen once. Sequencing used central memory CD4+ T cells from blood. The genes are TRBV10-3 and TRBJ2-6, with D tentatively TRBD1 (7 bases). The receptor comes from a woman aged 40-49 years with type 1 diabetes. CDR3 protein: CAISGGGTDSGANVLTF. The CDR3 bases are TGTGCCATCAGTGGTGGGGGGACAGACTCTGGGGCCAACGTCCTGACTTTC.